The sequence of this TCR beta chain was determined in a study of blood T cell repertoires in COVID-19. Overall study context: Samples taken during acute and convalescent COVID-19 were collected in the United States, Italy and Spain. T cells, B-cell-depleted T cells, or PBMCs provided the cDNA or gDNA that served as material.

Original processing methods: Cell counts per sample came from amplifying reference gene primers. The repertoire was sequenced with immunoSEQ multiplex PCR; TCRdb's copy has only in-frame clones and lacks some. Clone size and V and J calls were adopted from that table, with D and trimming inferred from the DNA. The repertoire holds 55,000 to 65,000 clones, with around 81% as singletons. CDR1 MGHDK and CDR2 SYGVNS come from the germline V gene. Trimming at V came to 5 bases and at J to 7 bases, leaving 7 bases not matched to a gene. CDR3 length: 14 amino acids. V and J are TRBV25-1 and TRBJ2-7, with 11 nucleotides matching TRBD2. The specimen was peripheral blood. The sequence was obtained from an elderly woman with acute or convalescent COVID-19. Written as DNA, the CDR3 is TGTGCCAGCAGTCAACTAGCGGGAGTCGGGGAGCAGTACTTC. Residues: CASSQLAGVGEQYF.